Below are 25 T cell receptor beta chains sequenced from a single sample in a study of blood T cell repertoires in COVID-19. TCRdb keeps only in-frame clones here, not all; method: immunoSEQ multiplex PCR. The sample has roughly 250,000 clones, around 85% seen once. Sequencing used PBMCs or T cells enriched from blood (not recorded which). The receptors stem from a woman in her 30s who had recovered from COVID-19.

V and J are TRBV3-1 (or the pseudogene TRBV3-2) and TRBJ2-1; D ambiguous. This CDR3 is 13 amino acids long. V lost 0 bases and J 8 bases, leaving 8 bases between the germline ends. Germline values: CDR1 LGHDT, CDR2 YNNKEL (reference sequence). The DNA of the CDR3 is TGTGCCAGCAGCCAAGATCTCACGGATGAGCAGTTCTTC. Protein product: CASSQDLTDEQFF.

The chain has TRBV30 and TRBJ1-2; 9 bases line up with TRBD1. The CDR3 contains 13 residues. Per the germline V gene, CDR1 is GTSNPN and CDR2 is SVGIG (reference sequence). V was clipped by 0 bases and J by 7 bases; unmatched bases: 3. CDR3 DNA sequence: TGTGCCTGGAGTGTTCAACAGGGGGCTGGCTACACCTTC. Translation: CAWSVQQGAGYTF.

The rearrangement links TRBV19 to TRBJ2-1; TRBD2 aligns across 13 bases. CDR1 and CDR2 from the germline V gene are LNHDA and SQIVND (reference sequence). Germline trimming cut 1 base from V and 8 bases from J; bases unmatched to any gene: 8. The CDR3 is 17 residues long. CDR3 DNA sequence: TGTGCCAGTAGTATAGGGTGGACTAGCGGGAGTAGATATGAGCAGTTCTTC. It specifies CASSIGWTSGSRYEQFF.

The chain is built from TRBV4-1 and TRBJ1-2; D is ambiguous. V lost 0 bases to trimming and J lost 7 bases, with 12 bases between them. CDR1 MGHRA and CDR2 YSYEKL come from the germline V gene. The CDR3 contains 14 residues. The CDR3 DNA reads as TGCGCCAGCAGCCAAGATCCGGGGAGCGGTGGCTACACCTTC. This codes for CASSQDPGSGGYTF.

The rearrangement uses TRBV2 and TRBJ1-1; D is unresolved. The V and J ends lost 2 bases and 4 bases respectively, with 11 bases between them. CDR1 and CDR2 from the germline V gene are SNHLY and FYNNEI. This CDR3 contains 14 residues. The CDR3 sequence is CASSEYRQATEAFF. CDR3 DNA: TGTGCCAGCAGTGAATATAGGCAGGCCACTGAAGCTTTCTTT.

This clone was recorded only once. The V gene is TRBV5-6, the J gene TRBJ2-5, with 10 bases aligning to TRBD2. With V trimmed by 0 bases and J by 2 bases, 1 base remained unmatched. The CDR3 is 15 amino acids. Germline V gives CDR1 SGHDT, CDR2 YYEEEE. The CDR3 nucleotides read TGTGCCAGCAGCTTGGAGCGGGGGGGGCAAGAGACCCAGTACTTC. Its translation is CASSLERGGQETQYF.

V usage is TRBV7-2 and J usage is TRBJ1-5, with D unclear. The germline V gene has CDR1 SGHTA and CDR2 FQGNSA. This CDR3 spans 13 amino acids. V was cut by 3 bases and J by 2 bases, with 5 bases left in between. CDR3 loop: CASSFQGNQPQHF. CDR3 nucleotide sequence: TGTGCCAGCAGCTTCCAGGGCAATCAGCCCCAGCATTTT.

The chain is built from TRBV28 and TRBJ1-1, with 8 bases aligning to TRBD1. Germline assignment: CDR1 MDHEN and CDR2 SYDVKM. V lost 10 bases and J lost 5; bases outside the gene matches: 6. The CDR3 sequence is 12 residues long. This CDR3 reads CATDRGLTEAFF. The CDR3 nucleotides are TGTGCCACAGACAGGGGCTTGACTGAAGCTTTCTTT.

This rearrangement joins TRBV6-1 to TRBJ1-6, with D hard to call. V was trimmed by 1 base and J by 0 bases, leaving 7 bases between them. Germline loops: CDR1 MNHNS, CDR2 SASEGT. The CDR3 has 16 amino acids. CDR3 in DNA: TGTGCCAGCAGTGAAGTACAGAGCTCCTATAATTCACCCCTCCACTTT. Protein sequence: CASSEVQSSYNSPLHF.

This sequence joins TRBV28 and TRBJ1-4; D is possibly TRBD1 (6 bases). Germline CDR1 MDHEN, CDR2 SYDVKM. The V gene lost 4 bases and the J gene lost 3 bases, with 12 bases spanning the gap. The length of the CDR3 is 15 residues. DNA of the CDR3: TGTGCCAGCAGTTCCCCAGGGGCGGCTAATGAAAAACTGTTTTTT. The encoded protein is CASSSPGAANEKLFF.

CDR3 DNA sequence: TGTGCCAGCAGTGAATCGTGGCGGGGTCAAGGCTACACCTTC. Protein product: CASSESWRGQGYTF. This chain links TRBV6-1 with TRBJ1-2; D remains ambiguous. Germline CDR1 reads MNHNS; CDR2 reads SASEGT. The CDR3 is 14 amino acids. V was cut by 2 bases and J by 8 bases, with 15 bases left in between.

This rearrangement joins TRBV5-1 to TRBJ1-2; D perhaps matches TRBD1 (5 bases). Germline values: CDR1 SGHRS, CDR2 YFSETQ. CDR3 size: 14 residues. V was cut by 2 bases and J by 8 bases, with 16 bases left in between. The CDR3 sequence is CASSLAQRDGGYTF. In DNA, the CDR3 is TGCGCCAGCAGCTTAGCACAGCGGGACGGGGGCTACACCTTC.

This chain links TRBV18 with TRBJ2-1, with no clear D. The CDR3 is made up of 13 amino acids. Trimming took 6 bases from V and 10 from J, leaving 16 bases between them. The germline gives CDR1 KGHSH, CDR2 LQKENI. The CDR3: CASSPDIGQEQFF. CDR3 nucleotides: TGTGCCAGCTCCCCTGACATCGGCCAGGAGCAGTTCTTC.

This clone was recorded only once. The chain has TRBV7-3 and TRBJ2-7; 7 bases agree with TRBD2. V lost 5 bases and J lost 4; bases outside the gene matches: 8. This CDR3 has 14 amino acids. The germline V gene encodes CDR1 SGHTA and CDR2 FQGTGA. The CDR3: CASSPTAGDYEQYF. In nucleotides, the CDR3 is TGTGCCAGCAGCCCGACGGCGGGGGATTACGAGCAGTACTTC.

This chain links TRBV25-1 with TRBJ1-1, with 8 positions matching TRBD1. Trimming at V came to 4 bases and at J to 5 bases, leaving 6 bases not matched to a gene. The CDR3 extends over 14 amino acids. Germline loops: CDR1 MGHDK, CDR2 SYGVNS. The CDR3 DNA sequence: TGTGCCAGCAGTGTCACAGGGGGGGGGACTGAAGCTTTCTTT. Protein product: CASSVTGGGTEAFF. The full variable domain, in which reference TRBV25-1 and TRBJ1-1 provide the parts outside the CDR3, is EADIYQTPRYLVIGTGKKITLECSQTMGHDKMYWYQQDPGMELHLIHYSYGVNSTEKGDLSSESTVSRIRTEHFPLTLESARPSHTSQYLCASSVTGGGTEAFFGQGTRLTVV.

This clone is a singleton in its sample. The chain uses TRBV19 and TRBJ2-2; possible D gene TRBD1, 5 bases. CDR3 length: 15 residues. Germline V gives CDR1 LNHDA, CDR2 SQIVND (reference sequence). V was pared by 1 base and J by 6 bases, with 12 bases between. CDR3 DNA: TGTGCCAGTAGTATAGTCGACAGCCCGGCCGGGGAGCTGTTTTTT. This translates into CASSIVDSPAGELFF.

The CDR3 DNA is TGTGCCAGTAGTTGGCTAGCGGGAGAACACAATGAGCAGTTCTTC. It translates to CASSWLAGEHNEQFF. This rearrangement joins TRBV19 to TRBJ2-1; 10 bases are shared with TRBD2. The CDR3 contains 15 residues. The V and J ends lost 5 bases and 5 bases, in that order; junction bases with no gene match: 6. Looked up from germline, CDR1 is LNHDA and CDR2 is SQIVND (reference sequence).

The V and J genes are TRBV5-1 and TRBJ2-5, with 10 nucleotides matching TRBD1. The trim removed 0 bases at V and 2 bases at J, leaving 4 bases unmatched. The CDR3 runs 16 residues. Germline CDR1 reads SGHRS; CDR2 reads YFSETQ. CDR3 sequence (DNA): TGCGCCAGCAGCTTGGGTGACAGGGGGCGGCAAGAGACCCAGTACTTC. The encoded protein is CASSLGDRGRQETQYF.

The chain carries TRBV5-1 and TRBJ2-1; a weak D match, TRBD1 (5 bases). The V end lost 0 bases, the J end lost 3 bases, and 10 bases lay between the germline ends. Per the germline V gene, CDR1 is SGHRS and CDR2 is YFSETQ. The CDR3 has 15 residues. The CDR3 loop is CASSLALRGYNEQFF. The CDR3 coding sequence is TGCGCCAGCAGCTTGGCACTTAGGGGCTACAATGAGCAGTTCTTC. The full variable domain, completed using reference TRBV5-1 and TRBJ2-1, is KAGVTQTPRYLIKTRGQQVTLSCSPISGHRSVSWYQQTPGQGLQFLFEYFSETQRNKGNFPGRFSGRQFSNSRSEMNVSTLELGDSALYLCASSLALRGYNEQFFGPGTRLTVL.

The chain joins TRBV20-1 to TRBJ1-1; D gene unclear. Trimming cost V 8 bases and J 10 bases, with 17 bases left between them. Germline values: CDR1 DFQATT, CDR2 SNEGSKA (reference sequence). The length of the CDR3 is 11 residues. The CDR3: CSWTKEGGAFF. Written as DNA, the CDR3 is TGCAGTTGGACGAAGGAGGGTGGAGCTTTCTTT.

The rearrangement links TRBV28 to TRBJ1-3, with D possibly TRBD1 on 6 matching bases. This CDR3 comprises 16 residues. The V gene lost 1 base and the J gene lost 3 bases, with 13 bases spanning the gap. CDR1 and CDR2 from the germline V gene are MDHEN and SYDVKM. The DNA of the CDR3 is TGTGCCAGCAGTTTATACGAAGGACAGTTTGGAAACACCATATATTTT. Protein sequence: CASSLYEGQFGNTIYF.

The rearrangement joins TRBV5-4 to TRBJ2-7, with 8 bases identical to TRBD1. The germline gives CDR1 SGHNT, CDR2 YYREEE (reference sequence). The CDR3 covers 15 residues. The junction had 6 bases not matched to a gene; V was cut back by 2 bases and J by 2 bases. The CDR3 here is CASSFQGAPPYEQYF. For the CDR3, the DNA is TGTGCCAGCAGCTTTCAGGGGGCACCTCCCTACGAGCAGTACTTC.

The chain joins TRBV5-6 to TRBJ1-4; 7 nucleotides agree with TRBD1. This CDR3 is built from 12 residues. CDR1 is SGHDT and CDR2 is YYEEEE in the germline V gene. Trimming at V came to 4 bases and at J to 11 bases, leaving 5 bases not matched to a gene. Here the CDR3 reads CASSTGTEKLFF. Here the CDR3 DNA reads TGTGCCAGCAGCACCGGGACAGAGAAACTGTTTTTT.

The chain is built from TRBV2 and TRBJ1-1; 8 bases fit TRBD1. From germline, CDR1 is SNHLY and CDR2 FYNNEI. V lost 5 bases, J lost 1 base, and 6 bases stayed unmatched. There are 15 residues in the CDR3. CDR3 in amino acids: CASSPRTGPNTEAFF. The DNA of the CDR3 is TGTGCCAGCAGTCCTAGGACAGGGCCGAACACTGAAGCTTTCTTT.

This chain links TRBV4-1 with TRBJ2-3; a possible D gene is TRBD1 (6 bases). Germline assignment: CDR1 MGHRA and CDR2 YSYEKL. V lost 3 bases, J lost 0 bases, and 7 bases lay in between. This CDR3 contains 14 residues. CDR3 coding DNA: TGCGCCAGCAGCCAGGGGGCTAGCACAGATACGCAGTATTTT. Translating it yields CASSQGASTDTQYF.